This TCR beta chain is from a study of low-dose radiotherapy and immunotherapy resistance in tumors. Overall study: Every two weeks, cyclophosphamide 200 mg/m2 was infused one day before radiation plus immunotherapy.

The CDR3 is made up of 13 amino acids. The germline V and J ends were trimmed by 1 base and 10 bases, with 13 bases remaining between them. Per the germline V gene, CDR1 is KGHDR and CDR2 is SFDVKD. TRAV- and TRBV-specific primers primed first-strand cDNA, covering alpha and beta chains. TCRs were amplified for roughly 20 PCR cycles with a constant-region primer and V-primer adapter. Using its own MiXCR run on the reads, TCRdb lists one record per CDR3 protein. The profile shows over 15,000 distinct CDR3 sequences, approximately 79% of them singletons. The receptor's source is a human donor with advanced metastatic prostate, ovarian, gallbladder or colorectal cancer (not recorded which). This table probably holds off-target reads from a library built for another chain. This chain links TRBV24-1 with TRBJ2-7; D unresolved. CDR3 DNA: TGTGCCACCAGTGATTTACCCAGGACGCCCCAGTACTTC. This encodes CATSDLPRTPQYF.